Sequencing of this T cell receptor (beta chain) was carried out in a study of regulatory T cells in long-lasting Graves disease. Arm-PCR of CDR3 regions and iRepertoire HTBI primers were the basis on which TCR beta libraries were built. TCRdb used MiXCR to reprocess the multiplex PCR reads, holding one entry per CDR3 protein. The table has around 420,000 distinct CDR3 sequences, about 15% seen once. This clonotype was observed at least ten times. The CDR3 totals 15 residues. Germline values: CDR1 MNHEY, CDR2 SVGAGI. V was clipped by 4 bases and J by 6 bases; unmatched bases: 7. Specified time point: newly diagnosed GD, antithyroid drugs for less than 3 months. With RNA extracted from PBMCs as input, the TCR library was made. Separately, the same data were catalogued under a study of T cells in Graves' hyperthyroidism and ophthalmopathy. That work adds: The HTBI primer set was used in a first-round RT-PCR of the TCR CDR3.

The rearrangement links TRBV6-5 to TRBJ1-1; TRBD1 matches 11 bases. This sample comprised peripheral blood mononuclear cells (PBMCs), obtained at new diagnosis, from a patient treated with antithyroid drugs. The sequence came from a woman aged 40 to 50 with Graves disease. CDR3 coding DNA: TGTGCCAGCAGTTCTTTGGACAGGGGGCGACCTGAAGCTTTCTTT. Translation gives CASSSLDRGRPEAFF.